One TCR beta chain is described in this entry. Seattle researchers signed up patients amid active infection and tracked them longitudinally. These data are taken from a study of blood T cell repertoires in COVID-19. V lost 6 bases, J lost 0 bases, and 9 bases lay in between. Germline V gene lookup returns CDR1 MNHEY and CDR2 SVGEGT. The CDR3 contains 14 residues. Per the authors' pipeline: Reference gene primer amplification gave estimated nucleated cell counts. Assay used: immunoSEQ multiplex PCR; TCRdb lists only in-frame clones, some missing. D and trimming were read from the DNA, whereas the V and J calls and clone size are those reported in that table. The sample lists about 200,000 clones, around 86% seen once, with roughly 8.2% in the top ten.

This clonotype was obtained from a woman at least 80 years old with COVID-19, enrolled during active disease. The rearrangement uses TRBV6-2 or TRBV6-3 and TRBJ1-5; no definite D call. Sequencing input: peripheral blood. The CDR3 sequence: CASSSDSSNQPQHF. The CDR3 region has the DNA TGTGCCAGCAGCTCGGACTCTAGCAATCAGCCCCAGCATTTT.